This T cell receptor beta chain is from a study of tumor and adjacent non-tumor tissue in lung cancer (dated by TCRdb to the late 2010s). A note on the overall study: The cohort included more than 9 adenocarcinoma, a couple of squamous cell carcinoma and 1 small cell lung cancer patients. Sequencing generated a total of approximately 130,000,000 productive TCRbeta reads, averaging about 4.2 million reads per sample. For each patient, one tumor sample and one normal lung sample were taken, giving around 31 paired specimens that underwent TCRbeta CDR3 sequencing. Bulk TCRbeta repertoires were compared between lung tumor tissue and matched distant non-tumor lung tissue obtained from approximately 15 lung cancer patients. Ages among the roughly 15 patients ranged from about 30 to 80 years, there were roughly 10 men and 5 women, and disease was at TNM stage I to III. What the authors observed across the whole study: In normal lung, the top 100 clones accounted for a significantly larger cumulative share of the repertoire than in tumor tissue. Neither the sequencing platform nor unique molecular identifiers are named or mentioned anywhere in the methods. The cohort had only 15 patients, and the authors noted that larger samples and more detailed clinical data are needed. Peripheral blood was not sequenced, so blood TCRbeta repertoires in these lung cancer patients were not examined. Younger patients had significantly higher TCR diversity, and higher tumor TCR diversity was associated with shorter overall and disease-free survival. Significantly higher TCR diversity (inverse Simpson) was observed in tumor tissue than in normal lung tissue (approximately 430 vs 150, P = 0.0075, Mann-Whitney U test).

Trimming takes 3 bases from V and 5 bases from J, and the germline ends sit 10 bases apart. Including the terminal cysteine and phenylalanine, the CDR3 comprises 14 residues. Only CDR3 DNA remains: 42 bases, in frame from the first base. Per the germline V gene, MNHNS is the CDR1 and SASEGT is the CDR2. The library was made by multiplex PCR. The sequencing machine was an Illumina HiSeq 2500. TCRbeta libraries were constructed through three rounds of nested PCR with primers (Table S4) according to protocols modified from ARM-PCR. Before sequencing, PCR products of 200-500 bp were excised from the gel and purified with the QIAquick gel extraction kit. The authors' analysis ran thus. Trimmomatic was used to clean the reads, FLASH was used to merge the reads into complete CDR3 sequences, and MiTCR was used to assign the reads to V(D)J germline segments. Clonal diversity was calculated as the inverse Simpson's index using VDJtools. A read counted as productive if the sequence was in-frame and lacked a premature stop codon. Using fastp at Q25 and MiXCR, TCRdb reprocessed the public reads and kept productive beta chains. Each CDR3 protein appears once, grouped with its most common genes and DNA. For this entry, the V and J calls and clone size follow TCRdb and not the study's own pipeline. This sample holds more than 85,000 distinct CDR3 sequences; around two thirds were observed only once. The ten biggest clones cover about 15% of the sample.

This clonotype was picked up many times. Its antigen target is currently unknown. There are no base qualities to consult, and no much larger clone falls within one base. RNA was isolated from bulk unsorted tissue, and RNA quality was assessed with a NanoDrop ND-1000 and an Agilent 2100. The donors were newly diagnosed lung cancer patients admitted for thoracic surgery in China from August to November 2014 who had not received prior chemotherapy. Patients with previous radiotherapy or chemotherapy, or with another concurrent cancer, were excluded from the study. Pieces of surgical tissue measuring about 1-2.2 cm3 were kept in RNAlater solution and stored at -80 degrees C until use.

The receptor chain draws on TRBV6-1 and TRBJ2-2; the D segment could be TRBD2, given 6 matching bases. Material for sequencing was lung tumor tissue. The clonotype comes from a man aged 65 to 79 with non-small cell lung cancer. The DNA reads TGTGCCAGCAGTGAGGAGGGGAGGACCGGGGAGCTGTTTTTT. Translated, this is CASSEEGRTGELFF.